The rows below give T cell receptor beta chains drawn from one sample of a study of response to subunit inactivated influenza vaccine. MiXCR, run by TCRdb on the RT-PCR reads, gives a single entry per CDR3 protein. The data hold about 480,000 distinct CDR3 sequences, with 25% observed a single time. The starting material was CD4+ T cells sorted from PBMCs, obtained 5 days after vaccination. All receptors come from a man aged 45-60 years who received an inactivated influenza vaccine. The CDR3 runs from the conserved cysteine through the conserved F or W. The D gene is left open where the match is weak. Size is stated for part of the rows, as once, few or many counts, or as a class when the clone is expanded.

TRBV20-1	TRBJ2-7	few	NA	TGCAGTGCTAGATCACGTGGACTATGGTACGAGCAGTACTTC	CSARSRGLWYEQYF
TRBV5-1	TRBJ2-5	few	NA	TGCGCCAGCAGCCCGGTGGGCCTAGGCCAAGAGACCCAGTACTTC	CASSPVGLGQETQYF
TRBV4-1	TRBJ2-1	few	TRBD1	TGCGCCAGCAGCCAAGGTCCGGACAGGGAACTTAATTTAAGCTCCTACAATGAGCAGTTCTTC	CASSQGPDRELNLSSYNEQFF
TRBV15	TRBJ2-5	NA	TRBD2	TGTGCCACCAGCAGAGATGGTAGCGGGGTAGAGACCCAGTACTTC	CATSRDGSGVETQYF
TRBV5-1	TRBJ2-3	NA	TRBD2	TGCGCCAGCAGCTCCCGGGGGGACACAGATACGCAGTATTTT	CASSSRGDTDTQYF
TRBV12-3/TRBV12-4	TRBJ2-5	NA	NA	TGTGCCAGCAGCCCAGTCGGGGGCGCGAAGACCCAGTACTTC	CASSPVGGAKTQYF
TRBV5-1	TRBJ2-4	NA	TRBD1	TGCGCCAGCAGCCGTTCGAGGGGGCCGAAGACAGGGGGAGACATTCAGTACTTC	CASSRSRGPKTGGDIQYF
TRBV20-1	TRBJ2-7	few	TRBD1	TGCAGTGCTAGGCCTGGACAGGGGACCTACGAGCAGTACTTC	CSARPGQGTYEQYF
TRBV7-9	TRBJ2-1	NA	TRBD2	TGTGCCAGCAGATTGGGGCTAGCGGGGCCCTACAATGAGCAGTTCTTC	CASRLGLAGPYNEQFF
TRBV20-1	TRBJ2-1	NA	TRBD2	TGCAGTGCTACTACTAGCGGCCCCAATGAGCAGTTCTTC	CSATTSGPNEQFF
TRBV7-9	TRBJ1-6	few	NA	TGTGCCAGCAGCTTAGGGGGAAGCTCCTATAATTCACCCCTCCACTTT	CASSLGGSSYNSPLHF
TRBV27	TRBJ2-2	NA	TRBD1	TGTGCCAGCAGTCCACCGGGACAGGGTGGCGGGGAGCTGTTTTTT	CASSPPGQGGGELFF
TRBV4-1	TRBJ2-5	NA	NA	TGCGCCAGCAGCCAAGAAGACAGGGAGGTAGAGACCCAGTACTTC	CASSQEDREVETQYF
TRBV12-3/TRBV12-4	TRBJ1-1	NA	NA	TGTGCCAGCAGCGCTGCCCGGGCAGGGAAGAACACTGAAGCTTTCTTT	CASSAARAGKNTEAFF
TRBV29-1	TRBJ2-5	few	NA	TGCAGCGTTCGACCGGGGGAGACCCAGTACTTC	CSVRPGETQYF
TRBV7-2	TRBJ1-5	few	NA	TGTGCCAGCAGCTCGGACAGATTCAATCAGCCCCAGCATTTT	CASSSDRFNQPQHF
TRBV20-1	TRBJ1-4	few	NA	TGCAGTGCTAGAATTGGGGGAGGCGATGAAAAACTGTTTTTT	CSARIGGGDEKLFF
TRBV11-2	TRBJ2-1	NA	TRBD1	TGTGCCAGCAGCTTAAGGCAGGGGGTAAATGAGCAGTTCTTC	CASSLRQGVNEQFF
TRBV12-3/TRBV12-4	TRBJ1-1	many	TRBD1	TGTGCCAGCAGCCCGACAGGGGGGAACACTGAAGCTTTCTTT	CASSPTGGNTEAFF
TRBV6-1	TRBJ2-2	few	NA	TGTGCCAGCTCTAGTATGGCGGGACCGAACACCGGGGAGCTGTTTTTT	CASSSMAGPNTGELFF
TRBV27	TRBJ2-5	many	NA	TGTGCCAGCAGTCGGCTCGGAGAGACCCAGTACTTC	CASSRLGETQYF
TRBV20-1	TRBJ2-4	many	TRBD1	TGCAGTGCCTCTGACAGGGTGTGGAACATTCAGTACTTC	CSASDRVWNIQYF
TRBV28	TRBJ2-4	few	TRBD2	TGTGCCAGCCCACCGGGACTAGCGGGAGCCAAAAACATTCAGTACTTC	CASPPGLAGAKNIQYF
TRBV5-1	TRBJ2-1	few	TRBD2	TGCGCCAGCAGCGATAGCGGGACCTACAATGAGCAGTTCTTC	CASSDSGTYNEQFF
TRBV7-9	TRBJ2-1	NA	NA	TGTGCCAGCAGCTTGGGCAGGGTCCTATACAATGAGCAGTTCTTC	CASSLGRVLYNEQFF
TRBV5-1	TRBJ1-6	NA	TRBD1	TGCGCCAGCAGCTTCGACAGGGGGATAGGTTCACCCCTCCACTTT	CASSFDRGIGSPLHF
TRBV2	TRBJ2-1	NA	TRBD2	TGTGCCAGCAGTGAAGGGGTTAGCGGGAGGACCGAGCAGTTCTTC	CASSEGVSGRTEQFF
TRBV29-1	TRBJ1-2	NA	TRBD1	TGCAGCGTTGTAACTGGGGCGTGGACAGGCAAGGGTGGCTACACCTTC	CSVVTGAWTGKGGYTF
TRBV6-2/TRBV6-3	TRBJ2-5	NA	NA	TGTGCCAGCAGCAATGGAAAGACCCAGTACTTC	CASSNGKTQYF
TRBV10-3	TRBJ2-7	many	NA	TGTGCCATCAGTGAGGCCTACGAGCAGTACTTC	CAISEAYEQYF
TRBV25-1	TRBJ1-1	NA	NA	TGTGCCAGCACCCGAGGAACAACTAATGAAGCTTTCTTT	CASTRGTTNEAFF
TRBV20-1	TRBJ1-2	NA	TRBD1	TGCAGTGCCCCGGGACAGCTTCTCGATGGTGGCTACACCTTC	CSAPGQLLDGGYTF
TRBV20-1	TRBJ2-3	few	TRBD2	TGCAGTGCGCGGGCGGGGGGCCCTAGCACAGATACGCAGTATTTT	CSARAGGPSTDTQYF
TRBV27	TRBJ1-6	NA	TRBD1	TGTGCCAGCAGTCTAACCCCGGGACAGGGATGGTCACCCCTCCACTTT	CASSLTPGQGWSPLHF
TRBV12-3/TRBV12-4	TRBJ2-5	NA	TRBD1	TGTGCCAGCAGTGGTGGGACAGGGATCCGGGAGACCCAGTACTTC	CASSGGTGIRETQYF
TRBV7-2	TRBJ2-7	many	NA	TGTGCCAGCAGCTTCAGCGTCTCCTCCTACGAGCAGTACTTC	CASSFSVSSYEQYF
TRBV5-1	TRBJ2-1	many	NA	TGCGCCAGCAGCTTTGGACAGAACAATGAGCAGTTCTTC	CASSFGQNNEQFF
TRBV20-1	TRBJ1-2	many	NA	TGCAGTGCTAGCTCCTCAGACTACGCAAGGGGCTACACCTTC	CSASSSDYARGYTF
TRBV7-2	TRBJ2-3	few	NA	TGTGCCAGCAGCTTAGCTGTTGGGGGCCCGATCACAGATACGCAGTATTTT	CASSLAVGGPITDTQYF
TRBV5-5	TRBJ2-7	many	TRBD1	TGTGCCAGCAGCTCAAACCCGGGACAGGGAGCCTACGAGCAGTACTTC	CASSSNPGQGAYEQYF
TRBV7-2	TRBJ2-1	NA	TRBD2	TGTGCCATACTAGCGCGGAGCTCCTACAATGAGCAGTTCTTC	CAILARSSYNEQFF
TRBV12-3/TRBV12-4	TRBJ2-1	NA	TRBD1	TGTGCCAGCAGTCCCTCCGGGACAGGATTCTACAATGAGCAGCTCTTC	CASSPSGTGFYNEQLF
TRBV12-3/TRBV12-4	TRBJ1-5	NA	NA	TGTGCCAGCAGCCGGGACCGTGGCAATCAGCCCCAGCATTTT	CASSRDRGNQPQHF
TRBV28	TRBJ1-1	NA	NA	TGTGCCAGCAGTACCCACAGGAACACTGAAGCTTTCTTT	CASSTHRNTEAFF
TRBV6-1	TRBJ2-3	NA	NA	TGTGCCAGCAGGGCCGGGACACCGAGCACAGATACGCAGTATTTT	CASRAGTPSTDTQYF
TRBV7-2	TRBJ2-5	NA	TRBD2	TGTGCCAGCAGCCCCCCCGGACTAGCGGGGGGTCGTGAGACCCAGTACTTC	CASSPPGLAGGRETQYF